A single sample is the source of the 27 T cell receptor beta chains below, sequenced in a study of blood T cell repertoires in COVID-19. Using immunoSEQ multiplex PCR, the repertoire was profiled, and TCRdb retains in-frame clones only, with some absent. The sample carries 390,000 or so clones, 90% recorded once. The sequenced sample consisted of peripheral blood. The receptors shown here come from a man younger than 30 with active or convalescent COVID-19.

The chain is built from TRBV18 and TRBJ2-3; 11 bases match TRBD2. Germline V lookup: CDR1 KGHSH, CDR2 LQKENI. With 3 bases clipped from V and 5 bases from J, the junction kept 1 base outside the gene matches. CDR3 length equals 14 residues. DNA of the CDR3: TGTGCCAGCTCACCCGGGACTAGCGGAGATACGCAGTATTTT. Protein: CASSPGTSGDTQYF.

The chain uses TRBV28 and TRBJ1-1, with 7 bases that match TRBD1. The trim removed 7 bases at V and 7 bases at J, leaving 9 bases unmatched. The CDR3 length is 13 residues. Germline CDR1 and CDR2: MDHEN and SYDVKM. The CDR3 protein is CASNPDRTGEAFF. In nucleotides, the CDR3 is TGTGCCAGCAACCCGGACAGGACCGGTGAAGCTTTCTTT.

The rearrangement uses TRBV7-8 and TRBJ2-3, with a weak D call TRBD2 (5 bases). Trimming shortened V by 5 bases and J by 0 bases, and 15 bases separated the two germline ends. Per the germline V gene, CDR1 is SGHVS and CDR2 is FQNEAQ. This CDR3 has 16 residues. CDR3: CASSPARRASTDTQYF. CDR3 nucleotide sequence: TGTGCCAGCAGCCCCGCACGGCGGGCGAGCACAGATACGCAGTATTTT.

This clone was seen only a few times. The genes are TRBV4-2 and TRBJ1-1, with D possibly being TRBD1 (6 bases). CDR1 and CDR2 from the germline V gene are LGHNA and YNFKEQ. This CDR3 region has 15 residues. V was clipped by 0 bases and J by 5 bases, with 13 bases between them. CDR3 DNA: TGTGCCAGCAGCCAAGATATGATTCAGGGGACTGAAGCTTTCTTT. This codes for CASSQDMIQGTEAFF.

A single count supports this clone. The chain carries TRBV11-2 and TRBJ2-1; no clear D gene. This CDR3 spans 16 amino acids. V was trimmed by 1 base and J by 2 bases, leaving 12 bases between them. Germline CDR1 reads SGHAT; CDR2 reads FQNNGV. CDR3 sequence (DNA): TGTGCCAGCAGCTTAGCTCCGGGTAGGACCTACAATGAGCAGTTCTTC. This sequence encodes CASSLAPGRTYNEQFF.

This chain joins TRBV20-1 and TRBJ2-2, with 8 positions matching TRBD2. The CDR3 consists of 17 residues. CDR1 and CDR2 from the germline V gene are DFQATT and SNEGSKA (reference sequence). Trimming at V came to 3 bases and at J to 7 bases, leaving 16 bases not matched to a gene. The CDR3 region has the DNA TGCAGTGCTAGTCAAGGTTGGACGGGAGGGCAAGTCGGGGAGCTGTTTTTT. This codes for CSASQGWTGGQVGELFF.

The count of this clone is one. This chain links TRBV6-1 with TRBJ1-1; 11 bases map to TRBD1. There are 15 residues in the CDR3. With V trimmed by 6 bases and J by 7 bases, 10 bases remained unmatched. Germline-derived CDR1 and CDR2 are MNHNS and SASEGT. The CDR3 here is CASRRTGQGGIEAFF. CDR3 in DNA: TGTGCCAGCAGACGAACGGGACAGGGGGGGATTGAAGCTTTCTTT.

The rearrangement uses TRBV5-8 and TRBJ1-5; tentative D call: TRBD1 (6 bases). Trimming removed 5 bases at V and 0 bases at J, with 12 bases between. This CDR3 is built from 15 residues. Germline assignment: CDR1 SGHTS and CDR2 YDEGEE. The CDR3 nucleotides read TGTGCCAGCAGGGGGGCTTTGTATAGCAATCAGCCCCAGCATTTT. Translating gives CASRGALYSNQPQHF.

The rearrangement links TRBV27 to TRBJ2-1; 8 bases line up with TRBD2. The CDR3 spans 16 residues. Germline CDR1 reads MNHEY; CDR2 reads SMNVEV (reference sequence). Trimming took 5 bases from V and 6 from J; bases not matched to a gene: 12. CDR3 residues: CASSPRGGAPFNEQFF. CDR3 coding DNA: TGTGCCAGCAGTCCCCGGGGGGGCGCCCCATTCAATGAGCAGTTCTTC.

The chain's CDR3 is CASSTSRGGYGYTF. CDR3 DNA sequence: TGTGCCAGCAGTACCTCGAGGGGAGGATATGGCTACACCTTC. The chain joins TRBV28 to TRBJ1-2, with D perhaps matching TRBD1 (5 bases). V lost 5 bases and J 5 bases, leaving 15 bases between the germline ends. The CDR3 runs 14 residues. Germline V lookup: CDR1 MDHEN, CDR2 SYDVKM.

This clone appeared once. J is TRBJ2-3 and V is TRBV7-3; TRBD2 aligns across 9 bases. This CDR3 region has 15 residues. The ends lost 1 base at V and 4 bases at J; junction bases unmatched: 3. Looked up from germline, CDR1 is SGHTA and CDR2 is FQGTGA. CDR3 loop: CASSLRRGGADTQYF. As DNA, the CDR3 is TGTGCCAGCAGCTTAAGGCGGGGGGGCGCAGATACGCAGTATTTT.

This rearrangement joins TRBV4-2 to TRBJ1-2; 7 bases match TRBD1. This CDR3 is 15 amino acids long. V lost 0 bases, J lost 2 bases, and 3 bases stayed unmatched. Per germline, CDR1 LGHNA and CDR2 YNFKEQ. The CDR3 DNA sequence: TGTGCCAGCAGCCAAGAACAGGGGCTGAACTATGGCTACACCTTC. This encodes CASSQEQGLNYGYTF.

The chain joins TRBV7-9 to TRBJ2-7; D not resolved. CDR3 length: 12 residues. Germline values: CDR1 SEHNR, CDR2 FQNEAQ (reference sequence). The V end lost 5 bases, the J end lost 6 bases, and 11 bases lay between the germline ends. This CDR3 is CASSPLSLEQYF. Written as DNA, the CDR3 is TGTGCCAGCAGCCCCCTGTCCCTCGAGCAGTACTTC.

This clone was counted a single time. The V call is TRBV9, the J call TRBJ2-2; TRBD2 might be the D (6 bases). The germline gives CDR1 SGDLS, CDR2 YYNGEE. V was cut by 4 bases and J by 6 bases, with 7 bases left in between. This CDR3 is 12 amino acids long. The CDR3 loop reads CASSPGAGELFF. The CDR3, as DNA: TGTGCCAGCAGCCCGGGGGCCGGGGAGCTGTTTTTT.

The chain is built from TRBV5-1 and TRBJ1-6, with 7 positions matching TRBD1. This CDR3 has 16 residues. Unmatched junction bases numbered 9, after V lost 4 bases and J lost 5 bases. The V gene's germline CDR1 is SGHRS and CDR2 YFSETQ. CDR3 region: CASSLGTVLDNSPLHF. The CDR3 region has the DNA TGCGCCAGCAGCCTGGGGACAGTACTCGATAATTCACCCCTCCACTTT.

This clone was picked up many times. The gene calls are TRBV6-5 and TRBJ2-3, with TRBD2 matching 14 bases. The CDR3 is made up of 15 amino acids. The J segment lost 4 bases and the V segment lost 5 bases, leaving 2 bases of the junction unmatched. CDR1 is MNHEY and CDR2 is SVGAGI in the germline V gene. The CDR3 DNA sequence: TGTGCCAGCAGTCCGACTAGCGGGGGGGCAGATACGCAGTATTTT. Translated, it gives CASSPTSGGADTQYF.

The chain carries TRBV5-1 and TRBJ2-7; D gene uncertain. Germline CDR1 reads SGHRS; CDR2 reads YFSETQ. The ends were cut back, 4 bases at V and 6 bases at J, with 11 bases in the middle. This CDR3 region has 12 residues. CDR3 nucleotides: TGCGCCAGCAGCATAGAAGGCGGCGAGCAGTACTTC. Its translation is CASSIEGGEQYF.

This clone was picked up one time. The chain links TRBV18 to TRBJ1-4; D uncertain. Looked up from germline, CDR1 is KGHSH and CDR2 is LQKENI. The CDR3 contains 16 residues. Trimming cost V 0 bases and J 0 bases, with 8 bases left between them. The CDR3 spells CASSPPGRATNEKLFF. CDR3 bases: TGTGCCAGCTCACCACCTGGGCGAGCAACTAATGAAAAACTGTTTTTT.

V and J are TRBV29-1 and TRBJ1-4; D gene ambiguous. CDR3 length equals 13 residues. Trimming left V 4 bases short and J 2 bases short, with 8 bases between. Germline CDR1 reads SQVTM; CDR2 reads ANQGSEA. The CDR3 region is CSVAKQTNEKLFF. The CDR3 DNA sequence: TGCAGCGTTGCAAAACAGACTAATGAAAAACTGTTTTTT.

This clone was seen only a few times. This rearrangement joins TRBV11-2 to TRBJ1-1, with a possible D match to TRBD1 (5 bases). CDR1 is SGHAT and CDR2 is FQNNGV in the germline V gene. The CDR3 runs to 14 residues. The V and J ends lost 5 bases and 12 bases respectively, with 22 bases between them. As DNA, the CDR3 is TGTGCCAGCAGCGAGACTGGGGCCTATTCAGGGACTTTCTTT. This codes for CASSETGAYSGTFF.

The rearrangement links TRBV7-6 to TRBJ1-6; 7 bases map to TRBD1. Losses at the gene ends were 0 bases for V and 4 bases for J; bases not matched to a gene: 0. Per germline, CDR1 SGHVS and CDR2 FNYEAQ. The CDR3 has 15 amino acids. The CDR3, as DNA: TGTGCCAGCAGCTTAGCACAGGGGTATAATTCACCCCTCCACTTT. As protein: CASSLAQGYNSPLHF.

The V and J genes are TRBV15 and TRBJ2-7; TRBD1 matches at 8 bases. Trimming took 0 bases from V and 6 from J; bases not matched to a gene: 7. The germline V gene has CDR1 LNHNV and CDR2 YYDKDF (reference sequence). CDR3 size: 15 residues. In DNA form, the CDR3 reads TGTGCCACCAGCAGAGATCGGGGACAGGTCCCCGAGCAGTACTTC. It encodes CATSRDRGQVPEQYF. Supplemented by reference TRBV15 and TRBJ2-7, the full variable domain reads DAMVIQNPRYQVTQFGKPVTLSCSQTLNHNVMYWYQQKSSQAPKLLFHYYDKDFNNEADTPDNFQSRRPNTSFCFLDIRSPGLGDTAMYLCATSRDRGQVPEQYFGPGTRLTVT.

The chain is built from TRBV4-1 and TRBJ1-1; D call uncertain. Trimming took off 1 base at V and 7 bases at J, with 7 bases between the two ends. CDR1 and CDR2 from the germline V gene are MGHRA and YSYEKL. The CDR3 loop spans 12 amino acids. The CDR3 here is CASSQGGFEAFF. CDR3 nucleotides: TGCGCCAGCAGCCAAGGAGGTTTTGAAGCTTTCTTT.

The rearrangement joins TRBV9 to TRBJ1-2, with D tentatively TRBD1 (5 bases). This CDR3 is built from 14 residues. Germline V gene data show CDR1 as SGDLS and CDR2 as YYNGEE. V lost 3 bases, J lost 3 bases, and 12 bases lay in between. CDR3 region: CASSGTTPDYGYTF. Written as DNA, the CDR3 is TGTGCCAGCAGCGGGACAACCCCTGACTATGGCTACACCTTC.

The CDR3 protein is CAISSGLRTEAFF. The CDR3, as DNA: TGTGCCATCTCCTCCGGGTTGAGGACTGAAGCTTTCTTT. The chain is built from TRBV12-3 or TRBV12-4 and TRBJ1-1; D remains ambiguous. The CDR3 sequence is 13 residues long. The V gene lost 10 bases and the J gene lost 5 bases, with 17 bases spanning the gap.

V is TRBV5-1 and J is TRBJ1-2, with D unclear. In germline, CDR1 is SGHRS, CDR2 YFSETQ. CDR3 length: 13 residues. V was clipped by 2 bases and J by 6 bases, with 11 bases between them. CDR3 region: CASSLMEGDGYTF. DNA of the CDR3: TGCGCCAGCAGCTTAATGGAGGGAGATGGCTACACCTTC. Full variable domain (remainder filled in from reference TRBV5-1 and TRBJ1-2): KAGVTQTPRYLIKTRGQQVTLSCSPISGHRSVSWYQQTPGQGLQFLFEYFSETQRNKGNFPGRFSGRQFSNSRSEMNVSTLELGDSALYLCASSLMEGDGYTFGSGTRLTVV.

The chain employs TRBV9 and TRBJ1-2; D uncertain. The CDR3 is 14 amino acids. Germline lookup yields CDR1 SGDLS and CDR2 YYNGEE. Trimming removed 4 bases at V and 0 bases at J, with 10 bases between. CDR3 nucleotide sequence: TGTGCCAGCAGCCCCCGGACTCCTAACTATGGCTACACCTTC. Translated, it gives CASSPRTPNYGYTF.